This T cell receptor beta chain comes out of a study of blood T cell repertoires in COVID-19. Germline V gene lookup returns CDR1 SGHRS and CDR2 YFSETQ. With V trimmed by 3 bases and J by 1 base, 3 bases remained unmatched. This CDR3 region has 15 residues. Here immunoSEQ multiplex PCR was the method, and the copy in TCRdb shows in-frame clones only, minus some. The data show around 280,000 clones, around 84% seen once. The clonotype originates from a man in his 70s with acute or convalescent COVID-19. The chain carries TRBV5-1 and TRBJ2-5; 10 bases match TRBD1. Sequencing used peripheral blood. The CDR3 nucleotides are TGCGCCAGCAGCTCAGACAGGGGGCTCCAAGAGACCCAGTACTTC. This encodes CASSSDRGLQETQYF.